The 26 T cell receptor beta chains presented below share a single source sample, sequenced in a study of T cell repertoires in urothelial bladder cancer. Measured with immunoSEQ multiplex PCR; TCRdb has only the in-frame clones, and not every one. The table lists over 10,000 clones, 66% of them singletons. Source material: tumor-infiltrating cells from bladder cancer. Receptors were obtained from a human donor with urothelial carcinoma.

The chain is built from TRBV29-1 and TRBJ1-5; TRBD1 agrees at 8 bases. Trimming took 5 bases from V and 2 from J; bases not matched to a gene: 5. Germline CDR1 reads SQVTM; CDR2 reads ANQGSEA. This CDR3 comprises 14 residues. As DNA, the CDR3 is TGCAGCGTTAAAACAGGGGGAGGCAATCAGCCCCAGCATTTT. This gives the protein CSVKTGGGNQPQHF. Full variable domain (rest looked up from reference TRBV29-1 and TRBJ1-5): SAVISQKPSRDICQRGTSLTIQCQVDSQVTMMFWYRQQPGQSLTLIATANQGSEATYESGFVIDKFPISRPNLTFSTLTVSNMSPEDSSIYLCSVKTGGGNQPQHFGDGTRLSIL.

The V and J genes are TRBV18 and TRBJ2-2, with TRBD2 matching over 13 bases. Germline lookup yields CDR1 KGHSH and CDR2 LQKENI. The junction had 9 bases not matched to a gene; V was cut back by 3 bases and J by 5 bases. The CDR3 length is 18 residues. In DNA, the CDR3 is TGTGCCAGCTCACCGATCGCACTAGCGGGGGGGCGAACCGGGGAGCTGTTTTTT. It codes for CASSPIALAGGRTGELFF.

V and J are TRBV5-5 and TRBJ1-1; D possibly corresponds to TRBD1 (5 bases). V lost 4 bases, J lost 1 base, and 17 bases lay in between. Germline values: CDR1 SGHKS, CDR2 YYEKEE (reference sequence). The CDR3 runs to 16 residues. The CDR3 is CASSRRDDPGNTEAFF. In DNA form, the CDR3 reads TGTGCCAGCAGCCGTAGGGACGACCCTGGGAACACTGAAGCTTTCTTT. Filled out from reference TRBV5-5 and TRBJ1-1, the complete variable domain reads DAGVTQSPTHLIKTRGQQVTLRCSPISGHKSVSWYQQVLGQGPQFIFQYYEKEERGRGNFPDRFSARQFPNYSSELNVNALLLGDSALYLCASSRRDDPGNTEAFFGQGTRLTVV.

The CDR3 region has the DNA TGCGCCAGCAGCTTGCCGGGGACAGGGGACACCGGGGAGCTGTTTTTT. It translates to CASSLPGTGDTGELFF. V usage is TRBV4-1 and J usage is TRBJ2-2; 10 bases match TRBD1. J was trimmed by 3 bases and V by 5 bases; bases with no gene match: 6. This CDR3 region has 16 residues. CDR1 is MGHRA, CDR2 YSYEKL, per germline.

This CDR3 reads CASSQERGRAQYF. The CDR3 coding sequence is TGCGCCAGCAGCCAAGAACGGGGGAGGGCCCAGTACTTC. The V and J genes are TRBV4-3 and TRBJ2-5, with 7 bases matching TRBD2. Per the germline V gene, CDR1 is LGHNA and CDR2 is YSLEER. The CDR3 runs to 13 residues. V trimming: 0 bases; J trimming: 9 bases; junction bases outside the gene matches: 4.

This clone is categorized as medium-sized (0.01 to 0.1%). The chain has TRBV18 and TRBJ2-1; tentative D call: TRBD2 (6 bases). The CDR3 is 15 amino acids. The V gene's germline CDR1 is KGHSH and CDR2 LQKENI. V shed 1 base and J shed 0 bases, with 7 bases lying between them. This CDR3 reads CASSPRGDSYNEQFF. CDR3 bases: TGTGCCAGCTCACCACGGGGGGACTCCTACAATGAGCAGTTCTTC. Variable domain in full (rest from reference TRBV18 and TRBJ2-1): NAGVMQNPRHLVRRRGQEARLRCSPMKGHSHVYWYRQLPEEGLKFMVYLQKENIIDESGMPKERFSAEFPKEGPSILRIQQVVRGDSAAYFCASSPRGDSYNEQFFGPGTRLTVL.

This clone was counted only a few times. This chain links TRBV5-4 with TRBJ1-1; 7 bases match TRBD1. This CDR3 spans 12 amino acids. J was trimmed by 7 bases and V by 5 bases; bases with no gene match: 5. Germline CDR1 SGHNT, CDR2 YYREEE (reference sequence). The CDR3 sequence is CASSWDSFEAFF. The CDR3 DNA follows: TGTGCCAGCAGTTGGGACAGCTTTGAAGCTTTCTTT.

This chain uses TRBV19 with TRBJ2-2; D remains unclear. Per germline, CDR1 LNHDA and CDR2 SQIVND (reference sequence). This CDR3 has 14 residues. Between the trimmed V and J ends, which lost 5 bases and 2 bases, there was a span of 9 bases. The CDR3 sequence is CASSSGLNTGELFF. CDR3 coding DNA: TGTGCCAGTAGTTCGGGCCTCAACACCGGGGAGCTGTTTTTT.

This sequence joins TRBV9 and TRBJ2-3; 11 bases are shared with TRBD2. V lost 1 base to trimming and J lost 6 bases; unmatched junction nucleotides: 16. CDR1 and CDR2 from the germline V gene are SGDLS and YYNGEE. The CDR3 is made up of 19 amino acids. The CDR3 sequence is CASSVSPYAISGGADTQYF. The CDR3 bases are TGTGCCAGCAGCGTAAGCCCGTACGCCATTAGCGGGGGGGCGGATACGCAGTATTTT.

The CDR3 spells CASRGGVTEAFF. CDR3 nucleotides: TGTGCCAGCAGGGGGGGCGTCACTGAAGCTTTCTTT. The chain combines TRBV2 with TRBJ1-1; the D gene is possibly TRBD1 (6 bases). The ends were cut back, 6 bases at V and 4 bases at J, with 9 bases in the middle. The CDR3 loop spans 12 amino acids. Germline values: CDR1 SNHLY, CDR2 FYNNEI.

Of note for this clone: The identical CDR3 is also encoded by other nucleotide sequences in the sample. This rearrangement joins TRBV5-1 to TRBJ2-7, with D perhaps matching TRBD1 (7 bases). The V end lost 0 bases, the J end lost 0 bases, and 25 bases lay between the germline ends. Germline values: CDR1 SGHRS, CDR2 YFSETQ. The CDR3 contains 20 residues. CDR3: CASSLGAGGGPRASSYEQYF. CDR3 nucleotides: TGCGCCAGCAGCTTGGGAGCTGGAGGGGGCCCTCGTGCTAGCTCCTACGAGCAGTACTTC.

This chain uses TRBV7-3 with TRBJ2-3, with 12 bases identical to TRBD1. The CDR3 has 14 residues. Per the germline V gene, CDR1 is SGHTA and CDR2 is FQGTGA. V was pared by 5 bases and J by 7 bases, with 4 bases of the junction left unmatched. CDR3 sequence (DNA): TGTGCCAGCAGCGGGACAGGGGGCCTGAATACGCAGTATTTT. It encodes CASSGTGGLNTQYF.

This chain uses TRBV2 with TRBJ2-1; 14 bases match TRBD2. The CDR3 totals 15 residues. The germline V gene has CDR1 SNHLY and CDR2 FYNNEI. V was pared by 5 bases and J by 9 bases, with 6 bases of the junction left unmatched. The CDR3 spells CASSPTSGGASEQFF. The CDR3 DNA is TGTGCCAGCAGTCCGACTAGCGGGGGGGCCAGTGAGCAGTTCTTC. Filled out from reference TRBV2 and TRBJ2-1, the complete variable domain reads EPEVTQTPSHQVTQMGQEVILRCVPISNHLYFYWYRQILGQKVEFLVSFYNNEISEKSEIFDDQFSVERPDGSNFTLKIRSTKLEDSAMYFCASSPTSGGASEQFFGPGTRLTVL.

The chain is built from TRBV18 and TRBJ2-3; maybe TRBD2 (6 bases). There are 15 residues in the CDR3. Per the germline V gene, CDR1 is KGHSH and CDR2 is LQKENI. V was cut by 3 bases and J by 3 bases, with 13 bases left in between. CDR3 sequence reads: CASSPGAGRTDTQYF. DNA for the CDR3: TGTGCCAGCTCACCGGGTGCGGGGCGTACAGATACGCAGTATTTT.

The rearrangement uses TRBV7-3 and TRBJ2-1; 7 bases agree with TRBD1. Germline CDR1 and CDR2: SGHTA and FQGTGA. This CDR3 comprises 16 residues. J was trimmed by 3 bases and V by 5 bases; bases with no gene match: 10. Here the CDR3 reads CASSIGQVSLYNEQFF. In nucleotides, the CDR3 is TGTGCCAGCAGCATTGGACAGGTCTCCCTCTACAATGAGCAGTTCTTC.

V is TRBV5-6 and J is TRBJ2-1; 9 nucleotides match TRBD1. In germline, CDR1 is SGHDT, CDR2 YYEEEE. V lost 4 bases to trimming and J lost 0 bases; unmatched junction nucleotides: 8. The CDR3 runs to 17 residues. The CDR3 coding sequence is TGTGCCAGCAGCGCAAGACAGGGGGGCCCCTCCTACAATGAGCAGTTCTTC. Encoded protein: CASSARQGGPSYNEQFF. Supplemented by reference TRBV5-6 and TRBJ2-1, the full variable domain reads DAGVTQSPTHLIKTRGQQVTLRCSPKSGHDTVSWYQQALGQGPQFIFQYYEEEERQRGNFPDRFSGHQFPNYSSELNVNALLLGDSALYLCASSARQGGPSYNEQFFGPGTRLTVL.

The chain joins TRBV6-5 to TRBJ2-3, with D tentatively TRBD1 or TRBD2 (6 bases each). The CDR3 is 15 amino acids. Per the germline V gene, CDR1 is MNHEY and CDR2 is SVGAGI. V lost 6 bases to trimming and J lost 0 bases, with 13 bases between them. The chain's CDR3 is CASSSTGTSTDTQYF. DNA for the CDR3: TGTGCCAGCAGCTCTACAGGGACTAGCACAGATACGCAGTATTTT.

Judged by abundance, this clone is medium-sized (0.01 to 0.1%). CDR3: CASSMTGQGAYNEQFF. DNA for the CDR3: TGTGCCAGTAGTATGACGGGACAGGGGGCATACAATGAGCAGTTCTTC. This chain uses TRBV19 with TRBJ2-1; 12 nucleotides align to TRBD1. V gave up 3 bases and J gave up 4 bases; unmatched junction bases: 4. CDR3 length equals 16 residues. Germline V lookup: CDR1 LNHDA, CDR2 SQIVND (reference sequence).

In its sample, this clone was seen a few times. The chain couples TRBV21-1 to TRBJ1-6. TRBV21-1 is labeled a pseudogene. The CDR3 has 17 residues. This CDR3 reads CASSKERGALSSSPLHF. Written as DNA, the CDR3 is TGTGCCAGCAGCAAAGAGAGGGGGGCGCTGAGTTCTTCACCCCTCCACTTT.

The V call is TRBV5-1, the J call TRBJ1-2; D ambiguous. V gave up 4 bases and J gave up 5 bases, with 9 bases separating them. This CDR3 spans 12 amino acids. The germline V gene has CDR1 SGHRS and CDR2 YFSETQ. CDR3 DNA sequence: TGCGCCAGCAGCCCCGACTCGTATGGCTACACCTTC. It yields the protein CASSPDSYGYTF.

This clone came up a few times. The rearrangement links TRBV19 to TRBJ1-1; weak D call: TRBD1 (6 bases). The CDR3 length is 14 residues. With 7 bases removed from V and 1 base from J, the gap between germline ends came to 13 bases. The V gene's germline CDR1 is LNHDA and CDR2 SQIVND (reference sequence). The CDR3 DNA reads TGTGCCAGTACCTTAGGACAGACGAACACTGAAGCTTTCTTT. Translated, it gives CASTLGQTNTEAFF.

In this sample, this clone turned up a few times. The chain carries TRBV5-8 and TRBJ2-5; D may correspond to TRBD1 or TRBD2 (6 bases each). The CDR3 runs to 14 residues. The germline V gene encodes CDR1 SGHTS and CDR2 YDEGEE. V shed 7 bases and J shed 5 bases, with 18 bases lying between them. The CDR3 bases are TGTGCCAGCCCGAGGGGGGCAGGCGAGGAGACCCAGTACTTC. This sequence encodes CASPRGAGEETQYF.

The CDR3 reads CASSRPPDNEQFF. DNA for the CDR3: TGTGCCAGCAGCCGACCTCCCGACAATGAGCAGTTCTTC. The chain carries TRBV9 and TRBJ2-1; no definite D call. Per germline, CDR1 SGDLS and CDR2 YYNGEE. This CDR3 comprises 13 residues. Between the trimmed V and J ends, which lost 4 bases and 5 bases, there was a span of 10 bases.

This sequence joins TRBV7-2 and TRBJ1-1, with D uncertain. Germline CDR1 SGHTA, CDR2 FQGNSA. The V end was cut by 1 base, the J end by 6 bases, with 3 bases between. This CDR3 comprises 11 residues. CDR3 nucleotide sequence: TGTGCCAGCAGCTTAGAGGCTGAAGCTTTCTTT. Amino acid sequence: CASSLEAEAFF.

The chain links TRBV27 to TRBJ1-5; D not resolved. V lost 1 base and J 0 bases, leaving 7 bases between the germline ends. Germline V gene data show CDR1 as MNHEY and CDR2 as SMNVEV (reference sequence). This CDR3 is 15 amino acids long. CDR3 DNA sequence: TGTGCCAGCAGTTTATACAGTAATAGCAATCAGCCCCAGCATTTT. Translating gives CASSLYSNSNQPQHF.

This clone showed up just a few times. This sequence joins TRBV9 and TRBJ1-2; 9 bases are shared with TRBD1. The CDR3 sequence is 14 residues long. V lost 0 bases and J lost 5; bases outside the gene matches: 2. From germline, CDR1 is SGDLS and CDR2 YYNGEE. In DNA, the CDR3 is TGTGCCAGCAGCGTAGACAGGGGGCTGTATGGCTACACCTTC. It is translated as CASSVDRGLYGYTF.